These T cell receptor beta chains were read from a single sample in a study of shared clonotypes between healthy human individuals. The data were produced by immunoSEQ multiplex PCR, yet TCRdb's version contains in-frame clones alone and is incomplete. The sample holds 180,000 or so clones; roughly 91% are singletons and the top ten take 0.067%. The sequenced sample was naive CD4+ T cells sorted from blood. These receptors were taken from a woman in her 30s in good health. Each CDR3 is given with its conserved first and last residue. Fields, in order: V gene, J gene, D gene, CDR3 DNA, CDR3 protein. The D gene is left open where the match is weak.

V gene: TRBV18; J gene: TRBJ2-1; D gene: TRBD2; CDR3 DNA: TGTGCCAGCTCACCACCCAGACTAGCGGGAGGGCCGTCCTACAATGAGCAGTTCTTC; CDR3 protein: CASSPPRLAGGPSYNEQFF
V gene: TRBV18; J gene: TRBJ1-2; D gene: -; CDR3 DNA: TGTGCCAGCTCATCCCTGACGGACGACTATGGCTACACCTTC; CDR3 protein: CASSSLTDDYGYTF
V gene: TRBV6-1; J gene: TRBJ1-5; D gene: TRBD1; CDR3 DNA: TGTGCCAGCAGTCCCGGGACAGCCTTACCACCGACTCAGCATTTT; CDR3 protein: CASSPGTALPPTQHF
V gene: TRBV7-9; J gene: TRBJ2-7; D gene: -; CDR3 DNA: TGTGCCTCTTGTAGCGGAGCTGGGATTGAGCAGTACTTC; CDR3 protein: CASCSGAGIEQYF
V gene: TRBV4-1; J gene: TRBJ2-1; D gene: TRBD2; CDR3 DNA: TGCGCCAGCAGCCGAGGGACTAGCGGGAGTAATGAGCAGTTCTTC; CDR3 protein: CASSRGTSGSNEQFF
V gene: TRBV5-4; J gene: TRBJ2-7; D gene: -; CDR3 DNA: TGTGCCAGCAGCTTCATACCCCTGGGGGAGCAGTACTTC; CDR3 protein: CASSFIPLGEQYF
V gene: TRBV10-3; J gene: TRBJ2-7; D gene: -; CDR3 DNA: TGTGCCATCAGTAAGGACGGGGTCTACGAGCAGTACTTC; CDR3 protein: CAISKDGVYEQYF
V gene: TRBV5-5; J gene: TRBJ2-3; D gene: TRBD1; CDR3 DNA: TGTGCCAGCAGCTTGTTGAGGGGGCTTGGCCCAGATACGCAGTATTTT; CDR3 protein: CASSLLRGLGPDTQYF
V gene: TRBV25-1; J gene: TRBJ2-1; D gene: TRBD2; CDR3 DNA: TGTGCCAGCAGTGATAGCGGGAGGGCCCTCAATGAGCAGTTCTTC; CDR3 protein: CASSDSGRALNEQFF
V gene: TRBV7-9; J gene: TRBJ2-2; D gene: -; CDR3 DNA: TGTGCCAGCAGCAAATCTAACACCGGGGAGCTGTTTTTT; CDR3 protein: CASSKSNTGELFF
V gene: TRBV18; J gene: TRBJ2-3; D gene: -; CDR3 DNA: TGTGCCAGCTCACCACGGCGAAGAGAGGGCACAGATACGCAGTATTTT; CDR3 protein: CASSPRRREGTDTQYF
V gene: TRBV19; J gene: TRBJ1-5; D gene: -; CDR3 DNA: TGTGCCAGTAGACCCGATAGGGCACGGTATAGCAATCAGCCCCAGCATTTT; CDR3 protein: CASRPDRARYSNQPQHF
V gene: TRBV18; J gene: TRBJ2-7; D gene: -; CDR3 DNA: TGTGCCAGCTCACCCAGGACTACCCACACCGCCCTCTCCGAGCAGTACTTC; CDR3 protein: CASSPRTTHTALSEQYF
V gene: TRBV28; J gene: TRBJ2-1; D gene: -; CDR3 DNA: TGTGCCAGCAGTTTATCAACGGGAAAGCAGTTCTTC; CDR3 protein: CASSLSTGKQFF
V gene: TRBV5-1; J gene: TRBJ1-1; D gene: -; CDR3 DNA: TGCGCCAGCAGACAGGGAAACACTGAAGCTTTCTTT; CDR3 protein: CASRQGNTEAFF
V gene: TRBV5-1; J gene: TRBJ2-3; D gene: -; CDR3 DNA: TGCGCCAGCAGCTTGGGGAGGGGAGTTGGCACAGATACGCAGTATTTT; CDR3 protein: CASSLGRGVGTDTQYF
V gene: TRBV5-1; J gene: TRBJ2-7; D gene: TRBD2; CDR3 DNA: TGCGCCAGCAACTCTGAAGGACTAGCGGGAGGTTCCGCCTACGAGCAGTACTTC; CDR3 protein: CASNSEGLAGGSAYEQYF